Listed here are 32 T cell receptor beta chains from one sample, sequenced in a study of blood T cell repertoires in COVID-19. Here immunoSEQ multiplex PCR was the method, and the copy in TCRdb shows in-frame clones only, minus some. The sample consists of about 64,000 clones, approximately 82% of them appearing once. Sequenced input: peripheral blood. The receptors shown here come from a man older than 75 with acute or convalescent COVID-19.

This chain joins TRBV4-2 and TRBJ2-7; 7 bases line up with TRBD2. The CDR3 contains 16 residues. The germline gives CDR1 LGHNA, CDR2 YNFKEQ. V lost 0 bases to trimming and J lost 3 bases; unmatched junction nucleotides: 8. CDR3 in amino acids: CASSQDRAGEYYEQYF. DNA of the CDR3: TGTGCCAGCAGCCAAGATCGGGCGGGGGAGTACTACGAGCAGTACTTC.

The rearrangement uses TRBV29-1 and TRBJ1-2; 7 nucleotides match TRBD1. The CDR3 has 13 residues. Germline V gene sequence: CDR1 SQVTM, CDR2 ANQGSEA. The ends lost 4 bases at V and 8 bases at J; junction bases unmatched: 10. CDR3 in DNA: TGCAGCGTTGGGGAGAGGGGGCCCTTCGGCTACACCTTC. Translation gives CSVGERGPFGYTF.

For this clone: A single base separates this from a much larger clone, so it may be a read error. J is TRBJ2-2 and V is TRBV5-4, with a weak D call TRBD2 (6 bases). CDR3 size: 12 residues. Germline V lookup: CDR1 SGHNT, CDR2 YYREEE (reference sequence). CDR3 coding DNA: TGTGCCAGCAGCGACGGGGGACGGGAGCTGCTTTTT. It specifies CASSDGGRELLF.

This chain joins TRBV24-1 and TRBJ2-1; a weak D match, TRBD2 (5 bases). Germline V lookup: CDR1 KGHDR, CDR2 SFDVKD. The CDR3 is 14 amino acids. Trimming took 4 bases from V and 6 from J, leaving 12 bases between them. Written as DNA, the CDR3 is TGTGCCACCAGTGACTCCACTAGGGTCAATGAGCAGTTCTTC. Its protein product is CATSDSTRVNEQFF.

The chain carries TRBV4-2 and TRBJ1-1; D is perhaps TRBD1 (6 bases). V lost 1 base to trimming and J lost 3 bases, with 15 bases between them. This CDR3 contains 16 residues. The germline CDR1 and CDR2 sequences are LGHNA and YNFKEQ. The CDR3 DNA is TGTGCCAGCAGCCAAGGGGTAGCAGGGGCGCACACTGAAGCTTTCTTT. Amino acids: CASSQGVAGAHTEAFF.

The rearrangement uses TRBV11-2 and TRBJ2-2; D is perhaps TRBD2 (5 bases). The CDR3 length is 14 residues. The V gene lost 2 bases and the J gene lost 6 bases, with 10 bases spanning the gap. The V gene's germline CDR1 is SGHAT and CDR2 FQNNGV. The CDR3 sequence: CASSLRGSAGELFF. In DNA form, the CDR3 reads TGTGCCAGCAGCTTACGGGGATCGGCCGGGGAGCTGTTTTTT.

V usage is TRBV30 and J usage is TRBJ1-4; no reliable D call. Deletions cut 0 bases from V and 4 bases from J, with 12 bases between. Germline CDR1 and CDR2: GTSNPN and SVGIG (reference sequence). This CDR3 is built from 15 residues. The CDR3 DNA is TGTGCCTGGAGTGTTACTACGGCTAATAATGAAAAACTGTTTTTT. Amino acid sequence: CAWSVTTANNEKLFF.

This sequence joins TRBV27 and TRBJ1-6, with 8 nucleotides matching TRBD1. V gave up 5 bases and J gave up 0 bases; unmatched junction bases: 9. Germline lookup yields CDR1 MNHEY and CDR2 SMNVEV (reference sequence). CDR3 length: 18 amino acids. CDR3 in amino acids: CASSAGQVGASYNSPLHF. DNA of the CDR3: TGTGCCAGCAGTGCGGGACAGGTGGGAGCCTCCTATAATTCACCCCTCCACTTT.

J is TRBJ1-5 and V is TRBV18; the D gene is possibly TRBD1 (6 bases). CDR1 KGHSH and CDR2 LQKENI come from the germline V gene. The CDR3 consists of 15 residues. Trimming shortened V by 4 bases and J by 5 bases, and 15 bases separated the two germline ends. The CDR3: CASSLLQGEDQPQHF. CDR3 in DNA: TGTGCCAGCTCACTACTACAGGGTGAGGATCAGCCCCAGCATTTT.

The chain uses TRBV10-1 and TRBJ2-3, with 14 bases identical to TRBD2. Unmatched junction bases numbered 5, after V lost 0 bases and J lost 0 bases. The V gene's germline CDR1 is WNHNN and CDR2 SYGVQD (reference sequence). The CDR3 consists of 19 residues. The CDR3 protein is CASSESGTSGGTSTDTQYF. The CDR3 DNA reads TGCGCCAGCAGTGAGTCTGGGACTAGCGGGGGTACTAGCACAGATACGCAGTATTTT.

The count of this clone is one. The genes are TRBV27 and TRBJ2-3; TRBD1 agrees at 7 bases. Germline V gene sequence: CDR1 MNHEY, CDR2 SMNVEV (reference sequence). CDR3 length: 14 residues. J lost 3 bases, V lost 7 bases, and 7 bases had no gene match. CDR3 residues: CASNAGGPTDTQYF. DNA of the CDR3: TGTGCCAGCAATGCAGGGGGACCTACAGATACGCAGTATTTT.

The CDR3 loop reads CASSLNGGSGNTIYF. CDR3 DNA sequence: TGCGCCAGCAGCTTGAACGGGGGTTCTGGAAACACCATATATTTT. The chain uses TRBV5-1 and TRBJ1-3, with D perhaps matching TRBD1 (5 bases). The germline V and J ends were trimmed by 1 base and 1 base, with 9 bases remaining between them. The CDR3 consists of 15 residues. Germline assignment: CDR1 SGHRS and CDR2 YFSETQ.

As DNA, the CDR3 is TGTGCCAGCAGTTACTCGCAGGGTGTTCCGCGCGAGCAGTACTTC. Translated: CASSYSQGVPREQYF. The V call is TRBV6-5, the J call TRBJ2-7; possible D gene TRBD1, 5 bases. This CDR3 comprises 15 residues. Between the trimmed V and J ends, which lost 0 bases and 6 bases, there was a span of 15 bases. Germline V gene sequence: CDR1 MNHEY, CDR2 SVGAGI.

The DNA for the CDR3 is TGTGCCAGCAGCTTCCTACAGGGTCGTGCTTTCTTT. This translates into CASSFLQGRAFF. The chain joins TRBV7-9 to TRBJ1-1; D is possibly TRBD1 (6 bases). Germline CDR1 is SEHNR and CDR2 is FQNEAQ (reference sequence). V shed 3 bases and J shed 11 bases, with 13 bases lying between them. CDR3 size: 12 residues. The full variable domain, its missing parts supplied by reference TRBV7-9 and TRBJ1-1, is DTGVSQNPRHKITKRGQNVTFRCDPISEHNRLYWYRQTLGQGPEFLTYFQNEAQLEKSRLLSDRFSAERPKGSFSTLEIQRTEQGDSAMYLCASSFLQGRAFFGQGTRLTVV.

The rearrangement uses TRBV5-1 and TRBJ1-5, with 7 bases that match TRBD1. V shed 3 bases, J shed 1 base, and the junction held 16 bases outside the gene matches. This CDR3 has 19 residues. From germline, CDR1 is SGHRS and CDR2 YFSETQ. CDR3 nucleotides: TGCGCCAGCAGCTGCCTGGTGGCAGGGGGAAAAAAGAGCAATCAGCCCCAGCATTTT. Translating it yields CASSCLVAGGKKSNQPQHF.

The rearrangement uses TRBV28 and TRBJ1-4; 7 nucleotides line up with TRBD1. Germline CDR1 is MDHEN and CDR2 is SYDVKM. V gave up 5 bases and J gave up 2 bases; unmatched junction bases: 8. This CDR3 spans 16 amino acids. The CDR3 protein is CASSQYRGLTNEKLFF. The CDR3 nucleotides are TGTGCCAGCAGTCAATACAGGGGCCTTACTAATGAAAAACTGTTTTTT.

The J gene is TRBJ1-2, the V gene TRBV6-7, with a weak D call TRBD1 (6 bases). TRBV6-7 is an ORF for which the function is uncertain. The CDR3 covers 11 residues. The DNA for the CDR3 is TGTTCACAGGGAAAGGGCTATGGCTACACCTTC. It encodes CSQGKGYGYTF.

The gene calls are TRBV12-5 and TRBJ2-3; D ambiguous. CDR1 and CDR2 (germline): LGHNT, FRNRAP. The V and J ends lost 1 base and 6 bases respectively, with 8 bases between them. This CDR3 is 13 amino acids long. CDR3: CASGLGELDTQYF. The CDR3 nucleotides read TGTGCTAGTGGTTTGGGTGAGCTGGATACGCAGTATTTT.

This clone was counted a single time. The rearrangement links TRBV6-5 to TRBJ2-7; TRBD1 aligns across 10 bases. Germline CDR1 reads MNHEY; CDR2 reads SVGAGI. The trim removed 6 bases at V and 6 bases at J, leaving 5 bases unmatched. The CDR3 has 13 residues. The CDR3 DNA is TGTGCCAGCAGCAAGGGACAGGGGTTCGAGCAGTACTTC. Translation gives CASSKGQGFEQYF.

This clone was observed a single time. V gene TRBV19 combines with J gene TRBJ2-2, with 9 nucleotides matching TRBD2. The CDR3 extends over 17 amino acids. The germline CDR1 and CDR2 sequences are LNHDA and SQIVND (reference sequence). With 7 bases clipped from V and 0 bases from J, the junction kept 9 bases outside the gene matches. For the CDR3, the DNA is TGTGCCAGTAAACGGCTAGCGGGATCCTCGAACACCGGGGAGCTGTTTTTT. This encodes CASKRLAGSSNTGELFF.

V gene TRBV6-6 combines with J gene TRBJ1-4, with 7 positions matching TRBD1. Germline values: CDR1 MNHNY, CDR2 SVGAGI (reference sequence). The CDR3 is made up of 16 amino acids. J was trimmed by 1 base and V by 5 bases; bases with no gene match: 7. The CDR3 coding sequence is TGTGCCAGCAGTCGACCCCGGGACAGAACTAATGAAAAACTGTTTTTT. Translation gives CASSRPRDRTNEKLFF.

This clone was seen a handful of times. This chain uses TRBV7-6 with TRBJ1-1, with 8 bases aligning to TRBD1. Germline V gene lookup returns CDR1 SGHVS and CDR2 FNYEAQ. The length of the CDR3 is 16 residues. J was trimmed by 1 base and V by 5 bases; bases with no gene match: 9. Written as DNA, the CDR3 is TGTGCCAGCAGCCCCTACGGGACAGGAGAGAACACTGAAGCTTTCTTT. This encodes CASSPYGTGENTEAFF. The full variable domain, with the rest looked up from reference TRBV7-6 and TRBJ1-1, is GAGVSQSPRYKVTKRGQDVALRCDPISGHVSLYWYRQALGQGPEFLTYFNYEAQQDKSGLPNDRFSAERPEGSISTLTIQRTEQRDSAMYRCASSPYGTGENTEAFFGQGTRLTVV.

The genes are TRBV5-6 and TRBJ1-2, with a possible D match to TRBD1 (5 bases). The CDR3 is 13 residues long. Germline CDR1 reads SGHDT; CDR2 reads YYEEEE. Trimming removed 0 bases from V and 8 bases from J, with 11 bases in between. CDR3 DNA sequence: TGTGCCAGCAGCTTGGCCAGGGAAAGGGGCTACACCTTC. Translating it yields CASSLARERGYTF.

This chain uses TRBV29-1 with TRBJ1-5; D might be TRBD1 (6 bases). V was shortened by 5 bases and J by 2 bases, with 16 bases between the two germline ends. Per the germline V gene, CDR1 is SQVTM and CDR2 is ANQGSEA. CDR3 size: 15 residues. The CDR3 sequence is CSVSEGGDRNQPQHF. The CDR3 DNA sequence: TGCAGCGTTTCCGAAGGGGGGGATCGCAATCAGCCCCAGCATTTT.

This clone was picked up a small number of times. The V and J genes are TRBV12-5 and TRBJ2-7; 8 nucleotides align to TRBD1. The V and J ends lost 6 bases and 3 bases, in that order; junction bases with no gene match: 13. From germline, CDR1 is LGHNT and CDR2 FRNRAP. The CDR3 sequence is 16 residues long. The CDR3 protein is CASGFPQGAAFYEQYF. DNA for the CDR3: TGTGCTAGTGGGTTCCCGCAGGGGGCGGCGTTCTACGAGCAGTACTTC.

On this clone itself: This is likely a read error, given that the CDR3 carries no conserved phenylalanine or tryptophan at its end. The DNA is omitted, as the CDR3 cannot be located on it reliably, and the CDR3 follows TCRdb's listing. This chain links TRBV12-2 with TRBJ2-7; the table's D call TRBD1 went unverified against the DNA. TRBV12-2 is marked as a pseudogene. With termini counted, the CDR3 has 13 amino acids. This CDR3 is CASRPGWQGARRI.

The chain is built from TRBV18 and TRBJ2-3; 9 bases match TRBD2. CDR1 KGHSH and CDR2 LQKENI come from the germline V gene. V lost 5 bases, J lost 2 bases, and 11 bases stayed unmatched. CDR3 size: 17 residues. This chain's CDR3 is CASSSTFGTSNTDTQYF. The CDR3 bases are TGTGCCAGCTCATCAACCTTCGGGACTAGCAACACAGATACGCAGTATTTT.

This clone has a single count. The rearrangement uses TRBV20-1 and TRBJ2-3, with 7 bases that match TRBD2. CDR3 size: 11 residues. Trimming removed 7 bases from V and 5 bases from J; junction bases left unmatched: 3. The V gene's germline CDR1 is DFQATT and CDR2 SNEGSKA (reference sequence). The CDR3 nucleotides read TGCAGTGTGGGGGGGGGAGATACGCAGTATTTT. Residues: CSVGGGDTQYF.

This clone was recorded once. The rearrangement uses TRBV18 and TRBJ1-5; D gene uncertain. CDR3 size: 16 residues. The V and J ends lost 6 bases and 3 bases respectively, with 18 bases between them. Germline loops: CDR1 KGHSH, CDR2 LQKENI. Here the CDR3 reads CASSLPGGVPNQPQHF. CDR3 DNA: TGTGCCAGCTCTCTTCCAGGCGGGGTACCCAATCAGCCCCAGCATTTT.

This clone was seen only a few times. CDR3 DNA sequence: TGTGCCAGCAGCCCCTCCACGGCGGTGATGGAGCAGTTCTTC. Translating it yields CASSPSTAVMEQFF. V gene TRBV3-1 (or the pseudogene TRBV3-2) combines with J gene TRBJ2-1; D is undetermined. V lost 4 bases and J lost 10, with 17 bases in between. The CDR3 contains 14 residues. Germline CDR1 is LGHDT and CDR2 is YNNKEL (reference sequence).

The chain combines TRBV11-3 with TRBJ1-2; TRBD1 might be the D (6 bases). V lost 4 bases, J lost 2 bases, and 17 bases lay in between. Looked up from germline, CDR1 is SGHNT and CDR2 is YENEEA. This CDR3 is built from 16 residues. CDR3 bases: TGTGCCAGCAGCTCCCGACCGGGGGGCGCAAACTATGGCTACACCTTC. Translated, it gives CASSSRPGGANYGYTF.

J is TRBJ2-5 and V is TRBV15, with 11 nucleotides matching TRBD1. Per the germline V gene, CDR1 is LNHNV and CDR2 is YYDKDF (reference sequence). This CDR3 comprises 13 residues. V trimming: 5 bases; J trimming: 5 bases; junction bases outside the gene matches: 1. CDR3 bases: TGTGCCACCAGCTGGGACAGGGGGGAGACCCAGTACTTC. It encodes CATSWDRGETQYF.